This T cell receptor beta chain was documented in a study of T cell responses to AZD1222 COVID-19 vaccine. The overall study: Samples with a second dose at about 4 or about 12 weeks were pooled together. Study-level results: Baseline serology detected seropositivity in only six AZD1222 recipients.

About this clone: The target antigen is unknown.

Trimming left V 2 bases short and J 0 bases short, with 5 bases between. Germline CDR1 is LNHDA and CDR2 is SQIVND (reference sequence). The CDR3 spans 14 residues. TCRdb's copy holds only in-frame clones and misses some; the assay was immunoSEQ multiplex PCR. The table records about 86,000 clones, 90% of them present only once. This clonotype was sampled from an adult in good health. The sample consisted of peripheral blood, taken on day 0 of AZD1222 vaccination. The chain couples TRBV19 to TRBJ1-3, with unresolved D. For the CDR3, the DNA is TGTGCCAGTAGTATAAATACCTCTGGAAACACCATATATTTT. It encodes CASSINTSGNTIYF.